The 27 T cell receptor beta chains listed next were all sequenced from one sample in a study of beta chain features in type 1 diabetes. Expressed TCRB transcripts got sequenced, as all isolated RNA was reverse transcribed. Only in-frame clones appear in the TCRdb table, and some are missing; sequencing was by immunoSEQ multiplex PCR. The sample includes approximately 250,000 clones, less than 15% of them seen just once. Specimen: naive CD4+ T cells from blood. These receptors were obtained from a woman aged 40 to 55 in good health.

This clone occurred a few times. This chain joins TRBV5-1 and TRBJ2-1; 11 nucleotides align to TRBD1. CDR3 length equals 16 residues. V was clipped by 6 bases and J by 6 bases; unmatched bases: 11. The germline gives CDR1 SGHRS, CDR2 YFSETQ. DNA of the CDR3: TGCGCCAGCACCCTCGGGGGGACAGGGGGATTCAATGAGCAGTTCTTC. Protein sequence: CASTLGGTGGFNEQFF.

This clone was seen a handful of times. The chain joins TRBV2 to TRBJ2-5; 8 nucleotides line up with TRBD1. The CDR3 spans 15 residues. Looked up from germline, CDR1 is SNHLY and CDR2 is FYNNEI. The V segment lost 4 bases and the J segment 5 bases; nucleotides outside the gene matches: 9. This chain's CDR3 is CASSGDRGRGETQYF. The CDR3 DNA follows: TGTGCCAGCAGTGGAGACAGGGGTCGAGGGGAGACCCAGTACTTC.

The chain joins TRBV5-1 to TRBJ1-1; D might be TRBD1 (6 bases). The CDR3 is 18 amino acids. Germline values: CDR1 SGHRS, CDR2 YFSETQ. The V and J ends lost 0 bases and 4 bases respectively, with 22 bases between them. CDR3 in amino acids: CASSLGYREGTQLTEAFF. CDR3 bases: TGCGCCAGCAGCTTGGGGTATCGAGAGGGGACACAACTCACTGAAGCTTTCTTT.

This clone was seen at least ten times. The chain combines TRBV29-1 with TRBJ1-2; possible D gene TRBD1, 5 bases. CDR1 is SQVTM and CDR2 is ANQGSEA in the germline V gene. The CDR3 totals 13 residues. V was shortened by 4 bases and J by 7 bases, with 16 bases between the two germline ends. The chain's CDR3 is CSVGGTATRGYTF. In nucleotides, the CDR3 is TGCAGCGTTGGCGGGACTGCGACTCGTGGCTACACCTTC.

The chain uses TRBV29-1 and TRBJ1-1, with 8 nucleotides matching TRBD1. The junction had 8 bases not matched to a gene; V was cut back by 7 bases and J by 4 bases. CDR1 is SQVTM and CDR2 is ANQGSEA in the germline V gene. The CDR3 is made up of 13 amino acids. The CDR3 DNA is TGCAGCGGGGAAAAACAGGGGGGCACTGAAGCTTTCTTT. It specifies CSGEKQGGTEAFF. The full variable domain, rest sourced from reference TRBV29-1 and TRBJ1-1, is SAVISQKPSRDICQRGTSLTIQCQVDSQVTMMFWYRQQPGQSLTLIATANQGSEATYESGFVIDKFPISRPNLTFSTLTVSNMSPEDSSIYLCSGEKQGGTEAFFGQGTRLTVV.

This clone was seen a few times. The V and J genes are TRBV5-1 and TRBJ1-2; D is perhaps TRBD1 (6 bases). Germline lookup yields CDR1 SGHRS and CDR2 YFSETQ. The CDR3 totals 14 residues. V lost 0 bases to trimming and J lost 5 bases, with 11 bases between them. CDR3 protein: CASSLGQGMYGYTF. The CDR3 region has the DNA TGCGCCAGCAGCTTGGGCCAGGGGATGTATGGCTACACCTTC.

A few counts support this clone. V and J are TRBV6-5 and TRBJ2-7; D might be TRBD2 (6 bases). Per the germline V gene, CDR1 is MNHEY and CDR2 is SVGAGI. CDR3 length: 16 amino acids. Trimming took off 2 bases at V and 0 bases at J, with 14 bases between the two ends. For the CDR3, the DNA is TGTGCCAGCAGTTACGGCGGGGACTTGTACTCCTACGAGCAGTACTTC. Translation: CASSYGGDLYSYEQYF.

Turning to this clone: This specimen includes other DNA sequences encoding the same CDR3. CDR3 bases: TGTGCCAGCAGCTACAGAGGGACAGATACGCAGTATTTT. Translating gives CASSYRGTDTQYF. The gene calls are TRBV7-2 and TRBJ2-3; D possibly corresponds to TRBD2 (5 bases). Germline-derived CDR1 and CDR2 are SGHTA and FQGNSA. The CDR3 runs 13 residues. Deletions cut 4 bases from V and 3 bases from J, with 8 bases between.

CDR3 coding DNA: TGTGCCAGCAGTTACCGGACAGGGGCATCAGATACGCAGTATTTT. It codes for CASSYRTGASDTQYF. The chain is built from TRBV27 and TRBJ2-3; 9 nucleotides match TRBD1. CDR1 is MNHEY and CDR2 is SMNVEV in the germline V gene (reference sequence). The V segment lost 4 bases and the J segment 4 bases; nucleotides outside the gene matches: 6. The CDR3 runs 15 residues.

This chain joins TRBV18 and TRBJ1-1, with D uncertain. The CDR3 covers 12 residues. Germline V CDR1 and CDR2: KGHSH, LQKENI. V lost 3 bases and J 7 bases, leaving 9 bases between the germline ends. For the CDR3, the DNA is TGTGCCAGCTCACCGCTTCGGGGTGAAGCTTTCTTT. It codes for CASSPLRGEAFF.

Remarks on this clone: Its ends do not fully match the called genes, so a read error is possible. Within the sample, other DNA sequences also encode this same CDR3. The rearrangement joins TRBV7-2 to TRBJ2-7; 11 nucleotides line up with TRBD2. This CDR3 spans 13 amino acids. CDR1 and CDR2 from the germline V gene are SGHTA and FQGNSA. The CDR3 region is CASSLAGGYEQYF. The CDR3 nucleotides are TGTGCCAGCAGCCTAGCGGGGGGCTACGAGCAGTACTTC.

The J gene is TRBJ2-1, the V gene TRBV5-8, with a tentative D call TRBD2 (5 bases). CDR1 SGHTS and CDR2 YDEGEE come from the germline V gene. The V end lost 5 bases, the J end lost 3 bases, and 9 bases lay between the germline ends. This CDR3 contains 13 residues. This chain's CDR3 is CASSSDYYNEQFF. The DNA for the CDR3 is TGTGCCAGCAGTTCAGACTACTACAATGAGCAGTTCTTC.

This clone was seen more than once but under ten times. This chain links TRBV6-1 with TRBJ2-3, with D maybe TRBD2 (6 bases). The ends were cut back, 6 bases at V and 1 base at J, with 11 bases in the middle. CDR1 is MNHNS and CDR2 is SASEGT in the germline V gene. CDR3 size: 14 residues. The CDR3 region is CASRLALRTDTQYF. DNA for the CDR3: TGTGCCAGCAGACTAGCACTACGCACAGATACGCAGTATTTT.

The chain carries TRBV5-6 and TRBJ2-5, with 7 bases that match TRBD1. In germline, CDR1 is SGHDT, CDR2 YYEEEE. Losses at the gene ends were 3 bases for V and 3 bases for J; bases not matched to a gene: 5. This CDR3 contains 14 residues. CDR3 region: CASSYGTVKETQYF. The CDR3 DNA reads TGTGCCAGCAGCTATGGGACAGTAAAAGAGACCCAGTACTTC.

This clone was observed many times. The CDR3 DNA follows: TGCAGCGTACGCCGGGACAGGGCCTCTGAAGCTTTCTTT. Translating it yields CSVRRDRASEAFF. The V and J genes are TRBV29-1 and TRBJ1-1; TRBD1 matches at 9 bases. Germline CDR1 reads SQVTM; CDR2 reads ANQGSEA. With V trimmed by 6 bases and J by 6 bases, 8 bases remained unmatched. The CDR3 is 13 amino acids.

The rearrangement joins TRBV18 to TRBJ1-4; the match to TRBD1 covers 7 bases. Germline V lookup: CDR1 KGHSH, CDR2 LQKENI. V lost 3 bases and J lost 4; bases outside the gene matches: 8. CDR3 size: 16 residues. The CDR3 sequence: CASSPRGGDSNEKLFF. The CDR3 DNA is TGTGCCAGCTCACCCCGAGGCGGGGACAGTAATGAAAAACTGTTTTTT.

In this sample, this clone turned up a few times. The rearrangement joins TRBV7-9 to TRBJ1-1, with D unclear. The CDR3 has 17 residues. CDR1 and CDR2 (germline): SEHNR, FQNEAQ (reference sequence). V gave up 5 bases and J gave up 5 bases, with 24 bases separating them. CDR3 DNA: TGTGCCAGCAGCCCCAGGTTGGGCACAGCCGGGAAGACTGAAGCTTTCTTT. As protein: CASSPRLGTAGKTEAFF. Together with reference TRBV7-9 and TRBJ1-1, the CDR3 gives the full variable domain: DTGVSQNPRHKITKRGQNVTFRCDPISEHNRLYWYRQTLGQGPEFLTYFQNEAQLEKSRLLSDRFSAERPKGSFSTLEIQRTEQGDSAMYLCASSPRLGTAGKTEAFFGQGTRLTVV.

The chain uses TRBV11-2 and TRBJ2-3; D is unresolved. CDR1 SGHAT and CDR2 FQNNGV come from the germline V gene. V lost 6 bases, J lost 0 bases, and 7 bases lay in between. The CDR3 runs 13 residues. CDR3 coding DNA: TGTGCCAGCAGTTCTGCGAGCACAGATACGCAGTATTTT. Protein product: CASSSASTDTQYF.

This clone was detected only a few times. This chain uses TRBV18 with TRBJ2-1; TRBD1 matches at 8 bases. CDR1 is KGHSH and CDR2 is LQKENI in the germline V gene. CDR3 length equals 12 residues. V trimming: 3 bases; J trimming: 16 bases; junction bases outside the gene matches: 8. The CDR3 here is CASSPTGTGLFF. In DNA form, the CDR3 reads TGTGCCAGCTCACCTACCGGGACAGGCCTTTTCTTC.

On this clone: A read error may explain this, as a much larger clone is one base away. V gene TRBV6-1 combines with J gene TRBJ2-7; TRBD2 matches 12 bases. V shed 6 bases and J 2 bases; nucleotides not matched to a gene: 2. CDR1 and CDR2 (germline): MNHNS, SASEGT. The length of the CDR3 is 14 residues. Here the CDR3 reads CASSRTSGAYEQYF. The CDR3, as DNA: TGTGCCAGCAGCCGGACTAGCGGGGCCTACGAGCAGTACTTC.

The sample holds a few counts of this clone. This sequence joins TRBV5-1 and TRBJ2-7; D perhaps matches TRBD1 (6 bases). The CDR3 contains 14 residues. Trimming pared 0 bases from V and 2 bases from J, leaving 9 bases between. Germline V gene data show CDR1 as SGHRS and CDR2 as YFSETQ. The CDR3 sequence: CASSLAGAPYEQYF. The CDR3 nucleotides are TGCGCCAGCAGCTTGGCAGGGGCGCCCTACGAGCAGTACTTC.

This clone turned up a few times. V usage is TRBV27 and J usage is TRBJ1-5; no firm D call. The CDR3 extends over 13 amino acids. Germline CDR1 MNHEY, CDR2 SMNVEV (reference sequence). V was trimmed by 4 bases and J by 7 bases, leaving 11 bases between them. The CDR3 DNA is TGTGCCAGCAGTTGGGCGAGAAACCAGCCCCAGCATTTT. Translating gives CASSWARNQPQHF.

This sequence joins TRBV2 and TRBJ1-4; D is ambiguous. Trimming took off 6 bases at V and 0 bases at J, with 8 bases between the two ends. Germline lookup yields CDR1 SNHLY and CDR2 FYNNEI. The length of the CDR3 is 14 residues. CDR3 sequence: CASSRGSTNEKLFF. In DNA, the CDR3 is TGTGCCAGCAGCCGCGGTTCAACTAATGAAAAACTGTTTTTT.

The gene calls are TRBV15 and TRBJ2-7; TRBD2 is a possible D gene (6 bases). V gave up 2 bases and J gave up 3 bases, with 11 bases separating them. The CDR3 consists of 14 residues. Germline assignment: CDR1 LNHNV and CDR2 YYDKDF (reference sequence). CDR3 sequence (DNA): TGTGCCACCAGCAGACCCGGGACTGTCTACGAGCAGTACTTC. It encodes CATSRPGTVYEQYF.

J is TRBJ1-2 and V is TRBV6-4, with 8 positions matching TRBD1. This CDR3 has 16 residues. Germline CDR1 MRHNA, CDR2 SNTAGT. Trimming cost V 3 bases and J 7 bases; bases outside gene matches: 13. The CDR3 protein is CASSEESVQGASGYTF. CDR3 DNA: TGTGCCAGCAGTGAAGAATCCGTCCAGGGGGCAAGTGGCTACACCTTC.

V gene TRBV5-4 combines with J gene TRBJ2-5; 14 bases map to TRBD2. Germline CDR1 SGHNT, CDR2 YYREEE (reference sequence). CDR3 length equals 15 residues. The V and J ends lost 3 bases and 4 bases, in that order; junction bases with no gene match: 2. The CDR3 spells CASSSTSGGGETQYF. CDR3 nucleotides: TGTGCCAGCAGCTCGACTAGCGGGGGGGGAGAGACCCAGTACTTC.

J is TRBJ2-7 and V is TRBV23-1, with D possibly TRBD1 on 5 matching bases. TRBV23-1 is placed among ORFs of uncertain function. The CDR3 runs to 12 residues. CDR3 residues: CRSGLCTDEQYF. For the CDR3, the DNA is TGCCGATCAGGGTTATGTACGGACGAGCAGTACTTC.